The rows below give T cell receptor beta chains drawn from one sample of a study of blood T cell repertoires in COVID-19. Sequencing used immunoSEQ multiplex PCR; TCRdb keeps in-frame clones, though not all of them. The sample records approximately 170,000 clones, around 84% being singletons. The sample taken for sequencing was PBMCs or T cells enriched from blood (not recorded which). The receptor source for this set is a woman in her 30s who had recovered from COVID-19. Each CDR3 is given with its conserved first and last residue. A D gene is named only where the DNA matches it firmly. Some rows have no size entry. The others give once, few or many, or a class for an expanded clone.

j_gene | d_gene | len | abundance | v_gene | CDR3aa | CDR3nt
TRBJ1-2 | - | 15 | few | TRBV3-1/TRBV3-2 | CASSQAAGINYGYTF | TGTGCCAGCAGCCAAGCCGCCGGGATTAACTATGGCTACACCTTC
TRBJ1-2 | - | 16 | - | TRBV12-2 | CASRLGSAGTNYGYTF | TGTGCAAGTCGCTTAGGGTCCGCCGGGACAAATTATGGCTACACCTTC
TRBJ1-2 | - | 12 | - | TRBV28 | CASRSGIYGYTF | TGTGCCAGCAGATCAGGGATTTATGGCTACACCTTC
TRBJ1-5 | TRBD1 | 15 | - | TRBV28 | CASSLTGVSNQPQHF | TGTGCCAGCAGTTTGACAGGGGTAAGCAATCAGCCCCAGCATTTT
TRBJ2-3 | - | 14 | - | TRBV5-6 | CASSFELAADTQYF | TGTGCCAGCAGCTTCGAATTAGCGGCAGATACGCAGTATTTT
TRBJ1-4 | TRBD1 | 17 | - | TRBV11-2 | CASSGTDDIATNEKLFF | TGTGCCAGCAGCGGGACAGACGATATAGCAACTAATGAAAAACTGTTTTTT
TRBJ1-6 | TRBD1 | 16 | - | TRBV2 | CASSVVPPGQNSPLHF | TGTGCCAGCAGTGTCGTCCCCCCGGGACAGAATTCACCCCTCCACTTT
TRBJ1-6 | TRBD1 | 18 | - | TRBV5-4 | CASSSTGGFGAYNSPLHF | TGTGCCAGCAGCTCGACAGGGGGCTTCGGCGCCTATAATTCACCCCTCCACTTT
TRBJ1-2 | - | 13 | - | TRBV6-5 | CASSYQGSYGYTF | TGTGCCAGCAGTTACCAAGGGAGCTATGGCTACACCTTC
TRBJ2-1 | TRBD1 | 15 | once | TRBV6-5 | CASSYDRGYNNEQFF | TGTGCCAGCAGTTACGACAGGGGATACAACAATGAGCAGTTCTTC